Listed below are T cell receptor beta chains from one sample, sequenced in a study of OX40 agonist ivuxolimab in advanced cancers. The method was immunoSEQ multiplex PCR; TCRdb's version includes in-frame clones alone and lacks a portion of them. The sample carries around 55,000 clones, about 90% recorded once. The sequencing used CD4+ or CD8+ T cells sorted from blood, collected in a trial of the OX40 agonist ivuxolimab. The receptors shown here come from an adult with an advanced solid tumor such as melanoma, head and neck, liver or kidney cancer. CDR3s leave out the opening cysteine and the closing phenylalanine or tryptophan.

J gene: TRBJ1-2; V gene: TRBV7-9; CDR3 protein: ASSPPNYGYT
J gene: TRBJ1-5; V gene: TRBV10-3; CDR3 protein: AISMTLDSNQPQH
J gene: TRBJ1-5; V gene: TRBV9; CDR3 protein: ASSAYRDSNQPQH
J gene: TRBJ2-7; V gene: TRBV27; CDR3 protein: ASSLRAANSYEQY
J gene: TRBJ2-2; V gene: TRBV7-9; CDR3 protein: ASRPPPGTGNTGELF
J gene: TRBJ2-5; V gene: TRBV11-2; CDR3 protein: ASSLVGGRETQY
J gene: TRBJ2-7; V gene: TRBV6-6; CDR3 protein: ASSLDRNHLEQY
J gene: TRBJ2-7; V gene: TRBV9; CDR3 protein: ASSPGGEGYEQY
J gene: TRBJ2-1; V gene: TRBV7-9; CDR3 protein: ASSLVGSGGWNEQF
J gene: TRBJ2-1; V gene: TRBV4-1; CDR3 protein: ASSQDRLGEQF
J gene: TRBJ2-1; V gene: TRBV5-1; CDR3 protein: ASSPIKGGGSLYNEQF
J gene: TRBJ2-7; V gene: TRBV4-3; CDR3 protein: ASSQDLWGQGAYEQY
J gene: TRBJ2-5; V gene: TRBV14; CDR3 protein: ASSQDYRGRRETQY
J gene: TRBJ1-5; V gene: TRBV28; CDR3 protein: ASRYDYNSEKGAQPQH
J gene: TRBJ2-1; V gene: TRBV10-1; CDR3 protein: ASGTRTRPGNEQF
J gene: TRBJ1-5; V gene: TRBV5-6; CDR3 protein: ASSSGAFQPQH
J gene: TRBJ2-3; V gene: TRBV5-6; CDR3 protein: ASSHGLLGSLGTDTQY
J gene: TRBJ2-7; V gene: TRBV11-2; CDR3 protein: ASSLEAGTYEQY
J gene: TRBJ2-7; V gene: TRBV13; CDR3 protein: ASSLGTGGTYEQY
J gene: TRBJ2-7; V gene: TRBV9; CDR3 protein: ASSVTGGDEQY
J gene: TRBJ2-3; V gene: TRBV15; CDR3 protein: ATSGGLHTQY
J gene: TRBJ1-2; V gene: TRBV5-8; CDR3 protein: ASSFPDYGYT
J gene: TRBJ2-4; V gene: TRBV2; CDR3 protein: ASSVLYRGLGDIQY
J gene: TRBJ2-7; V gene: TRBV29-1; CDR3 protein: SVVVGMAYEQY